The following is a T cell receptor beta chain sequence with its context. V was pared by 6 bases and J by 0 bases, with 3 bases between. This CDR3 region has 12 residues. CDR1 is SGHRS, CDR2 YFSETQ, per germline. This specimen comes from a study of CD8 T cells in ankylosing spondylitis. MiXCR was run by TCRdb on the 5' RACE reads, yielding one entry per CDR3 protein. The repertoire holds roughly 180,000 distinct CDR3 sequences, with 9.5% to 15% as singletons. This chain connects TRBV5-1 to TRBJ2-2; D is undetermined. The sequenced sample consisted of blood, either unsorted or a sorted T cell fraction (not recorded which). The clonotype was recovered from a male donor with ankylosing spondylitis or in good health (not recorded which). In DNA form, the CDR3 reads TGCGCCAGCAACTCGAACACCGGGGAGCTGTTTTTT. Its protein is CASNSNTGELFF.